This TCR beta chain was identified in a study of tumor-infiltrating lymphocytes in primary liver carcinoma. Across the study: Each of the growths was stage T1-T3 N0M0, extending about 4.2 to 11 cm across.

The V gene lost 5 bases and the J gene lost 7 bases, with 30 bases spanning the gap. Germline V lookup: CDR1 SGHAT, CDR2 FQDESV (reference sequence). The CDR3 extends over 19 amino acids. It was unsorted whole blood that yielded blood RNA, and germline DNA was also extracted. Using a constant-region primer together with ProtoScript II reverse transcriptase, TCR beta cDNA was made from 500 ng of total RNA. Three rounds of nested multiplex PCR with slightly modified ARM-PCR produced TCR beta libraries. Forward primers for TRBV1-TRBV30 and a C-beta reverse primer served the first two PCR rounds, at 10 cycles each. TCRdb fed the multiplex PCR reads into MiXCR, producing one record per CDR3 protein. The sample has approximately 210,000 distinct CDR3 sequences; 65% are singletons.

V usage is TRBV11-1 and J usage is TRBJ2-1; tentative D call: TRBD2 (6 bases). The clonotype comes from a woman aged 60-75 years with primary liver carcinoma and hepatitis B virus infection. Sample: peripheral blood. CDR3 region: CASSTGGTVKSPIWNEQFF. The CDR3 nucleotides are TGTGCCAGCAGCACAGGCGGGACTGTCAAATCTCCTATCTGGAATGAGCAGTTCTTC.